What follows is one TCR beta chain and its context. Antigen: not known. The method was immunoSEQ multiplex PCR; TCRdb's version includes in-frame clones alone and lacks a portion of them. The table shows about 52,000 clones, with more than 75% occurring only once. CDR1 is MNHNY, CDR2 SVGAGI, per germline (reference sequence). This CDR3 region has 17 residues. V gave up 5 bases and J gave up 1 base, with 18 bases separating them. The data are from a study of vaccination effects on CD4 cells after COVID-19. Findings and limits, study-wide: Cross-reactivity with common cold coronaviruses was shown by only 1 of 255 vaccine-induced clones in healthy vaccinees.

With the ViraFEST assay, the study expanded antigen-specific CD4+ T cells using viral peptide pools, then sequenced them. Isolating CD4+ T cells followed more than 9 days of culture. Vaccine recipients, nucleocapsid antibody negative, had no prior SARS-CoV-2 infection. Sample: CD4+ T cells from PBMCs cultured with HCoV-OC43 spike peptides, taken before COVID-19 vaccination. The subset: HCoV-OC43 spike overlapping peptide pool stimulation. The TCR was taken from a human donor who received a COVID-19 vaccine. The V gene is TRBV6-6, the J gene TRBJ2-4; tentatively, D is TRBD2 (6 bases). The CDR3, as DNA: TGTGCCAGCAGTCCTACCCGGAGGGGTGTGGCCAAAAACATTCAGTACTTC. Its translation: CASSPTRRGVAKNIQYF.